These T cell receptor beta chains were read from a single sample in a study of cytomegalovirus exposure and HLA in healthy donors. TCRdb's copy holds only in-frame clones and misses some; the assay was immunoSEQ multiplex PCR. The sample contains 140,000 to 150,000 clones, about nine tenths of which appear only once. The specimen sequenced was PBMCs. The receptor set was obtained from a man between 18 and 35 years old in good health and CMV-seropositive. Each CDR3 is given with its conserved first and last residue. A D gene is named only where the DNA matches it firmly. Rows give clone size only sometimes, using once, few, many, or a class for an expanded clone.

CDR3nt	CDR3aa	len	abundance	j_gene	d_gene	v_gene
TGTGCCAGCAGCTTCAGGGGGCAAGGTCAGCCCCAGCATTTT	CASSFRGQGQPQHF	14	-	TRBJ1-5	TRBD1	TRBV7-8
TGCGCCAGCAGCCAAGATTCGGCAGGGTCGGACACTGAAGCTTTCTTT	CASSQDSAGSDTEAFF	16	-	TRBJ1-1	-	TRBV4-1
TGTGCCAGCAGCCCCCCCACAGGGGAGCACACCGGGGAGCTGTTTTTT	CASSPPTGEHTGELFF	16	-	TRBJ2-2	TRBD1	TRBV9
TGCGCCAGCAGCGGGGGACAGGGGCCGTCGGCTTTC	CASSGGQGPSAF	12	-	TRBJ2-7	TRBD1	TRBV5-1
TGTGCCAGCAGCCTATCGGGGGGGCGAATGACTGAAGCTTTCTTT	CASSLSGGRMTEAFF	15	-	TRBJ1-1	-	TRBV5-4
TGTGCCACCTGGGGCGCCGGGGAGCTGTTTTTT	CATWGAGELFF	11	-	TRBJ2-2	-	TRBV15
TGTGCCAGCAGCTTAGAATCACGGTACAATGAGCAGTTCTTC	CASSLESRYNEQFF	14	-	TRBJ2-1	-	TRBV11-2
TGTGCCAGCAGTGACTCGGAACAGGGGGCAGACACCGGGGAGCTGTTTTTT	CASSDSEQGADTGELFF	17	-	TRBJ2-2	TRBD1	TRBV6-4
TGTGCCAGCTCTTCGGGACAGAGTACTGAAGCTTTCTTT	CASSSGQSTEAFF	13	-	TRBJ1-1	TRBD1	TRBV18
TGTGCCAGTAGCCTTCGGACACTCCCTCCATTTTCTAACTATGGCTACACCTTC	CASSLRTLPPFSNYGYTF	18	-	TRBJ1-2	-	TRBV19
TGTGCCAGCAGTTTATTGGATAGTTACCTGACAGGCCCCTCTGGAAACACCATATATTTT	CASSLLDSYLTGPSGNTIYF	20	-	TRBJ1-3	-	TRBV28
TGTGCCAGCAGCTTGTGGCTCAGCGGGACTAGCACAGATACGCAGTATTTT	CASSLWLSGTSTDTQYF	17	-	TRBJ2-3	TRBD2	TRBV5-4
TGTGCCAGCAGTCTGACAGGAAAGACTAGCACAGATACGCAGTATTTT	CASSLTGKTSTDTQYF	16	-	TRBJ2-3	-	TRBV5-6
TGTGCCAGCAGCCAATTTGTCTTCGGGACCCAGTACTTC	CASSQFVFGTQYF	13	-	TRBJ2-5	-	TRBV14
TGTGCCAGCAGCTTAGGCAGGCGCGGCCCCGAGGGTAAGCAGTACTTC	CASSLGRRGPEGKQYF	16	-	TRBJ2-7	-	TRBV13
TGTGCCAGCAGTGAATGGGGCGGCAATCAGCCCCAGCATTTT	CASSEWGGNQPQHF	14	-	TRBJ1-5	-	TRBV6-1
TGTGCCAGCAGTTTATCGCGAAATACTGAAGCTTTCTTT	CASSLSRNTEAFF	13	-	TRBJ1-1	-	TRBV27
TGTGCCTGCTCTAGCTCCTATAATTCACCCCTCCACTTT	CACSSSYNSPLHF	13	-	TRBJ1-6	-	TRBV30
TGTGCCAGCAGCTCAGGGGACCCAACTAATGAAAAACTGTTTTTT	CASSSGDPTNEKLFF	15	once	TRBJ1-4	-	TRBV7-9
TGTGCCAGCAGCTCTGACATACATTTATATGGCTACACCTTC	CASSSDIHLYGYTF	14	-	TRBJ1-2	-	TRBV5-4
TGTGCCAGCAGCCTCCGGACTAGCGGGAGGCCGGGGAATGAGCAGTTCTTC	CASSLRTSGRPGNEQFF	17	-	TRBJ2-1	TRBD2	TRBV9
TGCGCCAGCAGTATAGATAAAGTCCGGAATGAGCAGTTCTTC	CASSIDKVRNEQFF	14	-	TRBJ2-1	-	TRBV10-1
TGTGCCAGCAGCGCCCTAAACACCGGGGAGCTGTTTTTT	CASSALNTGELFF	13	-	TRBJ2-2	-	TRBV7-9
TGTGCCAGCTCACCTGCGGCAGGGGTGAACACTGAAGCTTTCTTT	CASSPAAGVNTEAFF	15	-	TRBJ1-1	-	TRBV18
TGTGCCAGCAGCTCGGGGGGTAACTATGGCTACACCTTC	CASSSGGNYGYTF	13	once	TRBJ1-2	-	TRBV5-6
TGTGCCAGCAGTTTCCGGGGTTTTAATTCACCCCTCCACTTT	CASSFRGFNSPLHF	14	once	TRBJ1-6	-	TRBV27
TGTGCCAGCAGCGTAGTAAGTCCCCCCAGCTCCTACAATGAGCAGTTCTTC	CASSVVSPPSSYNEQFF	17	-	TRBJ2-1	-	TRBV9
TGTGCCAGCAGAGGGGGGGTGAACTGGTCCACTGAAGCTTTCTTT	CASRGGVNWSTEAFF	15	-	TRBJ1-1	-	TRBV28
TGTGCCAGCAGTGGCACAGGGCTTAAGGTTGGGCAGTACTTC	CASSGTGLKVGQYF	14	-	TRBJ2-7	-	TRBV2
TGTGCCTGGATAGGAGGGGTAGGAGTTCACGAGCAGTACTTC	CAWIGGVGVHEQYF	14	-	TRBJ2-7	-	TRBV30
TGTGCCAGCAGCTTTTCGACAGGAATCAACACTGAAGCTTTCTTT	CASSFSTGINTEAFF	15	-	TRBJ1-1	-	TRBV7-9
TGTGCCAGCAGTGAAGCGCCCTCACGGGGGGACAATGAGCAGTTCTTC	CASSEAPSRGDNEQFF	16	-	TRBJ2-1	TRBD2	TRBV2
TGCAGCGTAGCACCCACAGGATTAGGTCGGTATGGCTACACCTTC	CSVAPTGLGRYGYTF	15	-	TRBJ1-2	-	TRBV29-1
TGTGCCAGCTCACCCCAGGGGGCTGGGGCCAACGTCCTGACTTTC	CASSPQGAGANVLTF	15	-	TRBJ2-6	TRBD1	TRBV18
TGTGCCAGCCACCGGGACAGGGGGAATTCACCCCTCCACTTT	CASHRDRGNSPLHF	14	once	TRBJ1-6	TRBD1	TRBV6-1
TGCGCCAGCAGCTCTCCGGGACAGGGGGCCTACGAGCAGTACTTC	CASSSPGQGAYEQYF	15	once	TRBJ2-7	TRBD1	TRBV5-1
TGTGCCAGCAGTGAAATAGGGACAGGGTCCTATGGCTACACCTTC	CASSEIGTGSYGYTF	15	-	TRBJ1-2	TRBD1	TRBV6-1
TGTGCCAGCAGCCCCTCTAGCGGGGGGCCGGAGACCCAGTACTTC	CASSPSSGGPETQYF	15	-	TRBJ2-5	TRBD2	TRBV7-9
TGTGCCAGTAGTATATATCAGGGAGGTGAAAAACTGTTTTTT	CASSIYQGGEKLFF	14	-	TRBJ1-4	-	TRBV19
TGTGCCAGCAGCTTAGGGGGACTAGCGGGGATAGATACGCAGTATTTT	CASSLGGLAGIDTQYF	16	-	TRBJ2-3	TRBD2	TRBV7-2
TGCGCCAGCAGCTTGGGTCAGGAGGGAAAGAAACTGTTTTTT	CASSLGQEGKKLFF	14	-	TRBJ1-4	-	TRBV5-1
TGTGCCAGCAGCCCGCCGACTAGCTATGAGCAGTTCTTC	CASSPPTSYEQFF	13	-	TRBJ2-1	TRBD2	TRBV5-6
TGTGCCAGCAGCGTCGACCCGGGAGGGATTCGTGGAGAGCAGTTCTTC	CASSVDPGGIRGEQFF	16	-	TRBJ2-1	TRBD2	TRBV9
TGCGCCAGCAGCTTACTGTCAACCTCCTACGAGCAGTACTTC	CASSLLSTSYEQYF	14	-	TRBJ2-7	-	TRBV5-1
TGTGCCAGTAGTATACGGGGAAACGGGAATGAGCAGTTCTTC	CASSIRGNGNEQFF	14	-	TRBJ2-1	-	TRBV19
TGTGCCAGCAGCGTAGACCCAGGAAGCTATGGCTACACCTTC	CASSVDPGSYGYTF	14	few	TRBJ1-2	-	TRBV9
TGTGCCAGCAGCTCCGCCGGGACAGGGGGTTATAACTATGGCTACACCTTC	CASSSAGTGGYNYGYTF	17	-	TRBJ1-2	TRBD1	TRBV7-9
TGTGCCAGCAGTGAAGCGGGGGGGCACAATGAGCAGTTCTTC	CASSEAGGHNEQFF	14	few	TRBJ2-1	-	TRBV6-1
TGCGCCAGCAGCCTCGGACAGGGTTCCTACGAGCAGTACTTC	CASSLGQGSYEQYF	14	-	TRBJ2-7	TRBD1	TRBV5-1
TGTGCCAGCAGTTACTCGGGACTAGCGGGGGGCGAGCAGTATTTT	CASSYSGLAGGEQYF	15	-	TRBJ2-3	TRBD2	TRBV6-5
TGCGCCAGCAGCAACTTAGCGGGCACAGATACGCAGTATTTT	CASSNLAGTDTQYF	14	-	TRBJ2-3	-	TRBV5-1
TGTGCCAGCAGTTCGAGAGGGCGCGAGCAGTACTTC	CASSSRGREQYF	12	once	TRBJ2-7	-	TRBV5-6
TGTGCCAGCACTTATACCGGGACAAGGAGATCCTACGAGCAGTACTTC	CASTYTGTRRSYEQYF	16	-	TRBJ2-7	-	TRBV6-6
TGTGCCTGGAGTGTACTTAACGGTGGCACTGAAGCTTTCTTT	CAWSVLNGGTEAFF	14	-	TRBJ1-1	-	TRBV30
TGTGCCAGCAGCCTGACTAGCGGACAAGAGACCCAGTACTTC	CASSLTSGQETQYF	14	-	TRBJ2-5	TRBD2	TRBV7-9
TGTGCCACCAGTATTCAGGGGGATCAGCCCCAGCATTTT	CATSIQGDQPQHF	13	once	TRBJ1-5	TRBD1	TRBV15
TGTGCCAGCAGCGTAGGGGGCCTGAACACCGGGGAGCTGTTTTTT	CASSVGGLNTGELFF	15	-	TRBJ2-2	-	TRBV9